This passage covers 21 T cell receptor beta chains from one sample sequenced in a study of T cells in Graves' hyperthyroidism and ophthalmopathy. RNA transcripts yielded amplified TCR beta CDR3 regions. The HTBI set primed first-round TCR CDR3 RT-PCR. From the multiplex PCR reads, TCRdb called clonotypes with MiXCR, one entry per CDR3 protein. The sample includes roughly 250,000 distinct CDR3 sequences, more than 14% of them seen just once. Sequenced: blood. The origin of the receptors is a woman in her thirties or forties with Graves' hyperthyroidism that later progressed to Graves' ophthalmopathy.

At least ten counts were recorded for this clonotype. This sequence joins TRBV12-3 or TRBV12-4 and TRBJ2-1, with 10 bases that match TRBD2. J lost 5 bases, V lost 1 base, and 11 bases had no gene match. CDR3 size: 18 residues. For the CDR3, the DNA is TGTGCCAGCAGTTTAGACGCACCGGGACTAGCGTCGAACAATGAGCAGTTCTTC. Translating it yields CASSLDAPGLASNNEQFF.

This clonotype was observed many times. This chain uses TRBV29-1 with TRBJ2-7; the match to TRBD2 covers 10 bases. Per germline, CDR1 SQVTM and CDR2 ANQGSEA. J was trimmed by 2 bases and V by 7 bases; bases with no gene match: 5. This CDR3 is 13 amino acids long. DNA for the CDR3: TGCAGCGCTACTAGCGGGGACACCTACGAGCAGTACTTC. This translates into CSATSGDTYEQYF.

This clonotype came up many times. This chain connects TRBV5-1 to TRBJ2-1; 9 nucleotides line up with TRBD2. V shed 1 base, J shed 4 bases, and the junction held 9 bases outside the gene matches. Looked up from germline, CDR1 is SGHRS and CDR2 is YFSETQ. The CDR3 sequence is 17 residues long. In DNA form, the CDR3 reads TGCGCCAGCAGCTTGAGGTCTAGCGGGATTAGGTACAATGAGCAGTTCTTC. It yields the protein CASSLRSSGIRYNEQFF. Looking up the rest from reference TRBV5-1 and TRBJ2-1 gives the full variable domain: KAGVTQTPRYLIKTRGQQVTLSCSPISGHRSVSWYQQTPGQGLQFLFEYFSETQRNKGNFPGRFSGRQFSNSRSEMNVSTLELGDSALYLCASSLRSSGIRYNEQFFGPGTRLTVL.

This clonotype was counted between two and nine times. The V call is TRBV29-1, the J call TRBJ2-5, with a possible D match to TRBD1 (5 bases). The CDR3 is made up of 12 amino acids. V was pared by 8 bases and J by 5 bases, with 15 bases between. The germline CDR1 and CDR2 sequences are SQVTM and ANQGSEA. The CDR3 coding sequence is TGCAGCTACTTAAAGGGGCCCGAGACCCAGTACTTC. It encodes CSYLKGPETQYF.

This clonotype has a count of ten or more. The V call is TRBV12-3 or TRBV12-4, the J call TRBJ2-7, with 7 nucleotides matching TRBD2. The J segment lost 4 bases and the V segment lost 5 bases, leaving 8 bases of the junction unmatched. This CDR3 spans 14 amino acids. CDR3 in amino acids: CASSPGGSKYEQYF. For the CDR3, the DNA is TGTGCCAGCAGTCCTGGCGGGAGTAAGTACGAGCAGTACTTC.

The sample holds many counts of this clonotype. The chain carries TRBV20-1 and TRBJ2-3; D call uncertain. Looked up from germline, CDR1 is DFQATT and CDR2 is SNEGSKA (reference sequence). The CDR3 has 16 amino acids. V was clipped by 0 bases and J by 4 bases, with 17 bases between them. Here the CDR3 reads CSARDLSLVVSDTQYF. CDR3 DNA sequence: TGCAGTGCTAGAGATCTATCTCTGGTAGTATCAGATACGCAGTATTTT.

At least ten counts were recorded for this clonotype. The J gene is TRBJ2-5, the V gene TRBV7-9, with 8 bases matching TRBD1. The CDR3 is 17 residues long. CDR1 and CDR2 (germline): SEHNR, FQNEAQ (reference sequence). The trim removed 1 base at V and 5 bases at J, leaving 12 bases unmatched. The CDR3 DNA sequence: TGTGCCAGCAGCTTAGGTCTGGGACAGGCGGCCGGGGAGACCCAGTACTTC. It specifies CASSLGLGQAAGETQYF.

In this sample, this clonotype turned up many times. This sequence joins TRBV3-1 and TRBJ2-7; a weak D match, TRBD1 (5 bases). CDR3 size: 15 residues. V lost 2 bases to trimming and J lost 3 bases, with 14 bases between them. CDR1 is LGHDT, CDR2 YNNKEL, per germline (reference sequence). In DNA, the CDR3 is TGTGCCAGCAGCCAATCAGAACAGGCAATCTACGAGCAGTACTTC. Encoded protein: CASSQSEQAIYEQYF.

There are many counts of this clonotype. The gene calls are TRBV2 and TRBJ2-1; possibly TRBD2 for D (6 bases). The CDR3 length is 16 residues. The V gene's germline CDR1 is SNHLY and CDR2 FYNNEI. V gave up 10 bases and J gave up 0 bases, with 19 bases separating them. The CDR3 sequence: CATWDLQFHSYNEQFF. The CDR3 DNA is TGTGCCACCTGGGACTTACAGTTTCACTCCTACAATGAGCAGTTCTTC.

Regarding this clonotype: A much more abundant neighbour one base away suggests this may be a read error. The chain carries TRBV28 and TRBJ1-4, with D perhaps matching TRBD1 (6 bases). Germline CDR1 and CDR2: MDHEN and SYDVKM. CDR3 length: 13 amino acids. V was pared by 6 bases and J by 5 bases, with 10 bases between. The chain's CDR3 is CASSPQGNEKLFF. CDR3 bases: TGTGCCAGCAGCCCACAGGGAAATGAAAAACTGTTTTTT.

This clonotype was counted between two and nine times. The DNA for the CDR3 is TGCAGTGCTACCCGGAGGGTTCTAGCAGATACGCAGTATTTT. Its translation: CSATRRVLADTQYF. V usage is TRBV20-1 and J usage is TRBJ2-3; D possibly corresponds to TRBD2 (6 bases). This CDR3 is built from 14 residues. V was trimmed by 4 bases and J by 4 bases, leaving 15 bases between them. The germline gives CDR1 DFQATT, CDR2 SNEGSKA (reference sequence).

This clonotype was counted only a few times. The chain recombines TRBV20-1 with TRBJ2-5; D might be TRBD2 (5 bases). Trimming removed 3 bases at V and 3 bases at J, with 8 bases between. The germline V gene has CDR1 DFQATT and CDR2 SNEGSKA (reference sequence). The CDR3 covers 12 residues. CDR3 sequence reads: CSARGRKETQYF. CDR3 DNA sequence: TGCAGTGCTAGGGGGAGAAAAGAGACCCAGTACTTC.

The rearrangement uses TRBV20-1 and TRBJ2-5; D may be TRBD1 (5 bases). V was pared by 3 bases and J by 4 bases, with 18 bases between. The CDR3 length is 15 residues. Looked up from germline, CDR1 is DFQATT and CDR2 is SNEGSKA (reference sequence). The CDR3 here is CSARAQGNRGETQYF. The CDR3 DNA is TGCAGTGCTAGGGCGCAGGGCAACCGAGGAGAGACCCAGTACTTC.

This clonotype was recorded at least ten times. The chain combines TRBV28 with TRBJ2-3; 7 bases line up with TRBD2. CDR1 is MDHEN, CDR2 SYDVKM, per germline. V shed 3 bases, J shed 2 bases, and the junction held 8 bases outside the gene matches. The CDR3 totals 16 residues. CDR3 in amino acids: CASSFSVGRTTDTQYF. CDR3 bases: TGTGCCAGCAGTTTTTCGGTCGGGAGGACCACAGATACGCAGTATTTT.

In its sample, this clonotype was seen many times. V is TRBV28 and J is TRBJ2-5, with a weak D call TRBD2 (5 bases). V was shortened by 7 bases and J by 9 bases, with 15 bases between the two germline ends. Looked up from germline, CDR1 is MDHEN and CDR2 is SYDVKM. The CDR3 length is 12 residues. The CDR3 bases are TGTGCCAGCAACGAGGGTCTCACGGCCCAGTACTTC. It is translated as CASNEGLTAQYF.

Ten or more counts support this clonotype. This chain uses TRBV11-2 with TRBJ2-7; D not resolved. Trimming took off 5 bases at V and 5 bases at J, with 7 bases between the two ends. Germline V gene lookup returns CDR1 SGHAT and CDR2 FQNNGV. The CDR3 is 11 amino acids. CDR3 coding DNA: TGTGCCAGCAGCCCATGGGACGAGCAGTACTTC. It translates to CASSPWDEQYF.

There are many counts of this clonotype. This chain links TRBV5-1 with TRBJ2-7; 12 positions agree with TRBD2. Germline lookup yields CDR1 SGHRS and CDR2 YFSETQ. The CDR3 is 15 amino acids. Germline trimming cut 0 bases from V and 5 bases from J; bases unmatched to any gene: 3. CDR3 sequence (DNA): TGCGCCAGCAGCTTGGGACTAGCGGGAGTCCACGAGCAGTACTTC. Residues: CASSLGLAGVHEQYF.

This clonotype was recorded at least ten times. The chain carries TRBV14 and TRBJ2-3; D is uncertain. Germline CDR1 is SGHDN and CDR2 is FVKESK. CDR3 length: 13 amino acids. V shed 4 bases and J shed 2 bases, with 7 bases lying between them. The CDR3 DNA is TGTGCCAGCAGCCGCGGATTCACAGATACGCAGTATTTT. It translates to CASSRGFTDTQYF.

This clonotype was seen ten or more times. The chain is built from TRBV7-9 and TRBJ2-1; TRBD2 agrees at 15 bases. This CDR3 contains 17 residues. The trim removed 5 bases at V and 3 bases at J, leaving 5 bases unmatched. From germline, CDR1 is SEHNR and CDR2 FQNEAQ (reference sequence). CDR3 loop: CASSPWTSGRDYNEQFF. CDR3 bases: TGTGCCAGCAGCCCATGGACTAGCGGGAGGGACTACAATGAGCAGTTCTTC.

Ten or more counts support this clonotype. V and J are TRBV29-1 and TRBJ2-3; no definite D call. V gave up 4 bases and J gave up 3 bases, with 5 bases separating them. The CDR3 is 11 amino acids. Germline CDR1 reads SQVTM; CDR2 reads ANQGSEA. This CDR3 reads CSVAGTDTQYF. The CDR3 DNA sequence: TGCAGCGTTGCCGGGACAGATACGCAGTATTTT.

The table lists this clonotype with many counts. The V and J genes are TRBV2 and TRBJ2-4, with D maybe TRBD1 (6 bases). V was clipped by 3 bases and J by 0 bases, with 12 bases between them. The CDR3 has 16 amino acids. Germline V lookup: CDR1 SNHLY, CDR2 FYNNEI. CDR3 DNA: TGTGCCAGCAGTGACCCCAGGGGTGTAGCCAAAAACATTCAGTACTTC. Residues: CASSDPRGVAKNIQYF.